A few counts support the clone carrying this TCR beta chain. How the authors handled the data: Nucleated cell counts were estimated from reference gene primer amplification. The method was immunoSEQ multiplex PCR; TCRdb's version includes in-frame clones alone and lacks a portion of them. V and J calls and clone size are given by that table; D and trimming were obtained from the DNA. Of 150,000 to 200,000 clones listed, around three quarters are singletons. The V and J ends lost 6 bases and 1 base, in that order; junction bases with no gene match: 7. This CDR3 is built from 15 residues. Germline V CDR1 and CDR2: MGHDK, SYGVNS. This specimen belongs to a study of blood T cell repertoires in COVID-19. Assignments of participants to cohorts depended upon their own reported clinical history.

The TCR was taken from a woman in her 50s with acute COVID-19. The source material was PBMCs or T cells enriched from blood (not recorded which). The chain recombines TRBV25-1 with TRBJ1-2; 8 nucleotides match TRBD1. The CDR3 DNA follows: TGTGCCAGCAGCTCACAGGGGGGCTATAACTATGGCTACACCTTC. Translating it yields CASSSQGGYNYGYTF.